The 5 T cell receptor beta chains below come from one sample, sequenced in a study of blood T cell repertoires in COVID-19. Profiling relied on immunoSEQ multiplex PCR, and the TCRdb table lists in-frame clones only, not all of them. Of about 74,000 clones listed, around 78% are singletons. Sequenced input: peripheral blood. These receptors all come from a human donor in a cohort sampled during active COVID-19.

The chain links TRBV6-2 or TRBV6-3 to TRBJ2-1; TRBD2 might be the D (5 bases). The CDR3 is 13 residues long. Germline V CDR1 and CDR2: MNHEY, SVGEGT. V was trimmed by 0 bases and J by 9 bases, leaving 9 bases between them. In DNA form, the CDR3 reads TGTGCCAGCAGTTACTCGTCGCGGGCTGAGCAGTTCTTC. Residues: CASSYSSRAEQFF.

V is TRBV2 and J is TRBJ2-5, with 8 bases matching TRBD2. V dropped 1 base and J dropped 6; count of bases not matched to a gene: 7. The germline CDR1 and CDR2 sequences are SNHLY and FYNNEI. The CDR3 length is 15 residues. CDR3 protein: CASSEEAGVMKTQYF. The CDR3 nucleotides read TGTGCCAGCAGTGAAGAAGCGGGAGTTATGAAGACCCAGTACTTC. The entire variable domain, with the rest obtained from reference TRBV2 and TRBJ2-5, is as follows: EPEVTQTPSHQVTQMGQEVILRCVPISNHLYFYWYRQILGQKVEFLVSFYNNEISEKSEIFDDQFSVERPDGSNFTLKIRSTKLEDSAMYFCASSEEAGVMKTQYFGPGTRLLVL.

V is TRBV27 and J is TRBJ1-5; 8 bases agree with TRBD1. The CDR3 has 16 amino acids. With V trimmed by 5 bases and J by 1 base, 7 bases remained unmatched. Germline V lookup: CDR1 MNHEY, CDR2 SMNVEV (reference sequence). The DNA for the CDR3 is TGTGCCAGCAGTCACAGCCGACAGGGGAGCAATCAGCCCCAGCATTTT. Translated: CASSHSRQGSNQPQHF.

This clone is judged medium-sized. V gene TRBV29-1 combines with J gene TRBJ2-7; TRBD1 agrees at 11 bases. This CDR3 comprises 15 residues. Germline CDR1 SQVTM, CDR2 ANQGSEA. V dropped 5 bases and J dropped 5; count of bases not matched to a gene: 11. The CDR3 here is CSVSPSGTGGHEQYF. Written as DNA, the CDR3 is TGCAGCGTTTCCCCTTCCGGGACAGGGGGACACGAGCAGTACTTC.

This chain's CDR3 is CASSLEPGTGGSEYF. The CDR3 coding sequence is TGCGCCAGCAGCCTCGAACCCGGGACAGGGGGGTCAGAGTACTTC. The chain is built from TRBV5-1 and TRBJ2-7, with 11 bases that match TRBD1. The germline gives CDR1 SGHRS, CDR2 YFSETQ. The length of the CDR3 is 15 residues. After removal of 4 bases from V and 11 bases from J, the junction contained 14 bases not matched to a gene.